This T cell receptor beta chain was recorded in a study of monozygotic twins with inflammatory bowel disease. With respect to this clonotype: Antigen: not known.

General study results and limits: Discordant twins had repertoire similarity that did not differ from that of concordant twins, possibly from limited power. Discrimination among different T cell subtypes was not achievable. IBD patients showed reduced TCRbeta diversity (inverse Simpson) versus healthy co-twins.

One entry per CDR3 protein, without DNA, is what TCRdb gives after re-calling the 5' RACE reads. The listing records about 440,000 distinct CDR3 sequences. This CDR3 has 14 residues. Germline-derived CDR1 and CDR2 are LNHDA and SQIVND (reference sequence). Blood samples of about 2.5 ml were drawn from every donor. The receptor comes from a human donor with ulcerative colitis or Crohn's disease, or a healthy co-twin of an affected twin (not recorded which). J is TRBJ1-4 and V is TRBV19; no DNA is available, so the TRBD1 call from TCRdb remains unchecked. The sample taken for sequencing was blood. The CDR3 sequence is CASSPTGTSEKLFF.